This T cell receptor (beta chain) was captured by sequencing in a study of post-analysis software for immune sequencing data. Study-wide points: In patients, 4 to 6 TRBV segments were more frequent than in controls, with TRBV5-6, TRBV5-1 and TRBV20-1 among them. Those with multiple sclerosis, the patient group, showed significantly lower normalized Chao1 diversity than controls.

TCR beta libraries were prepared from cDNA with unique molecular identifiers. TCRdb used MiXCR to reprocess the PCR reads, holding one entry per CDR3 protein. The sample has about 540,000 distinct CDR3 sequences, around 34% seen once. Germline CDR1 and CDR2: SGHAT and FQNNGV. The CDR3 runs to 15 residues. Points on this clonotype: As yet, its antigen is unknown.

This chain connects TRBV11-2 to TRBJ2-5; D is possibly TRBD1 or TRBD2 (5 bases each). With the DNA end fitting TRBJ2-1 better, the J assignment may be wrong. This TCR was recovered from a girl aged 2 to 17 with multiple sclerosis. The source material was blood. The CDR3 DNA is TGTGCCAGCAGGAGGGGATTAGCCCTCCAAGAGGCCCAGTTCTTC. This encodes CASRRGLALQEAQFF.